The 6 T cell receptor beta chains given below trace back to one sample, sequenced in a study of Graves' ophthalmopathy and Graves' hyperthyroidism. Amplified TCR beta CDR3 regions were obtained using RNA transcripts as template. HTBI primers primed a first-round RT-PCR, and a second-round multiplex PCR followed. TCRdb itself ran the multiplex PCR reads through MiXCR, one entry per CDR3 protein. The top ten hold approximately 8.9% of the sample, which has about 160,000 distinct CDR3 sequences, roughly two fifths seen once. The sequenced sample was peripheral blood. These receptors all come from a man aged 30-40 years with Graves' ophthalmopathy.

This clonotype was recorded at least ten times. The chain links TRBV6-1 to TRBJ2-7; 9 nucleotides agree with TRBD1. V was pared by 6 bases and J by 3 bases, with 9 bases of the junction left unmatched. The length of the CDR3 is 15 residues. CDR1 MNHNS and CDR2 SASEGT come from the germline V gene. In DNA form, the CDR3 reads TGTGCCAGCAGCTCTAGACAGGGGGGTGTCTACGAGCAGTACTTC. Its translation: CASSSRQGGVYEQYF.

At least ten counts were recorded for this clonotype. CDR3 bases: TGTGCCAGCAGCTCCCTGGATCAGACTGATTACGAGCAGTACTTC. It yields the protein CASSSLDQTDYEQYF. V usage is TRBV11-2 and J usage is TRBJ2-7; D not resolved. CDR1 and CDR2 from the germline V gene are SGHAT and FQNNGV. CDR3 length equals 15 residues. Between the trimmed V and J ends, which lost 4 bases and 4 bases, there was a span of 17 bases.

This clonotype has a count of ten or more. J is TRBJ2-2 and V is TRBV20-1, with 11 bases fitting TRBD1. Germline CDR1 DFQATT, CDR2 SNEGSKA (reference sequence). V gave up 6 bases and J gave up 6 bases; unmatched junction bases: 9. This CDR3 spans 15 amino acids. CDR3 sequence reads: CSALLGTGGPGELFF. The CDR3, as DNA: TGCAGTGCCCTCCTAGGGACAGGGGGGCCCGGGGAGCTGTTTTTT.

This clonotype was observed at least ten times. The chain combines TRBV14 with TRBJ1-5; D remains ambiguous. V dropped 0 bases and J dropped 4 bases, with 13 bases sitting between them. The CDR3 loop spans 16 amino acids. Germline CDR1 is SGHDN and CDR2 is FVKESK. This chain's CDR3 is CASSQDQESLNQPQHF. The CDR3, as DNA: TGTGCCAGCAGCCAAGACCAGGAGTCCCTAAATCAGCCCCAGCATTTT.

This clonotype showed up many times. DNA of the CDR3: TGCAGCGTTGTAACCATGAACACTGAAGCTTTCTTT. This translates into CSVVTMNTEAFF. The rearrangement links TRBV29-1 to TRBJ1-1, with D hard to call. The CDR3 spans 12 residues. Trimming took 4 bases from V and 0 from J, leaving 6 bases between them. Germline lookup yields CDR1 SQVTM and CDR2 ANQGSEA.

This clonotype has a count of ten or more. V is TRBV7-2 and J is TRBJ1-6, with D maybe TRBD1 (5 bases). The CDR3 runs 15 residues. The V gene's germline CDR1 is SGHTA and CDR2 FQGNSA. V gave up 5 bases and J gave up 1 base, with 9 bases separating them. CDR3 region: CASSPGGSYNSPLHF. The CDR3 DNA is TGTGCCAGCAGCCCCGGGGGGTCCTATAATTCACCCCTCCACTTT.